This TCR beta chain was captured by sequencing in a study of blood T cell repertoires in COVID-19. Study in general: Donors in the United States, Italy and Spain gave samples during acute or convalescent COVID-19. Sample material is recorded as cDNA or gDNA derived from T cells, B-cell-depleted T cells, or PBMCs.

This clone has just a few counts. Authors' methods: Amplification from reference gene primers served as the basis for estimated nucleated cell counts. Libraries were prepared by immunoSEQ multiplex PCR; TCRdb keeps only in-frame clonotypes and omits some of them. The V and J calls and clone size are taken from that table; D and trimming were inferred from the DNA. This table has 250,000 or so clones, 83% appearing once. This CDR3 contains 12 residues. Trimming cost V 4 bases and J 6 bases, with 10 bases left between them. The rearrangement links TRBV12-3 or TRBV12-4 to TRBJ2-7; a possible D gene is TRBD2 (5 bases). The TCR sequence derives from a human donor in a cohort sampled during active COVID-19. Material for sequencing was peripheral blood. The CDR3 DNA reads as TGTGCCAGCAGTTACAAGGGAGCCGAGCAGTACTTC. Translation gives CASSYKGAEQYF.